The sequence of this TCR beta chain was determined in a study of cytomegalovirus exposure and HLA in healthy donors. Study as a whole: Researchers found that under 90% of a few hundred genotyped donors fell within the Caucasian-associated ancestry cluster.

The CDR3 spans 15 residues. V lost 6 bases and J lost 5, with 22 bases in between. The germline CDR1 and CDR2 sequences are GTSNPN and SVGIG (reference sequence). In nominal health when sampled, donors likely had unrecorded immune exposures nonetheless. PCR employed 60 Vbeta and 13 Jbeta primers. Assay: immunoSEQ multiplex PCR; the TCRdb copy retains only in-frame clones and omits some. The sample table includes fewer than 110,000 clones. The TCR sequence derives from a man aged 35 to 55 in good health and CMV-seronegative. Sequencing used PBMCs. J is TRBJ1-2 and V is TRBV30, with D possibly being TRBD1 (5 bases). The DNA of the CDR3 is TGTGCCTGCTATATTGGAGGGGCAGTTCCTTATGGCTACACCTTC. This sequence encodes CACYIGGAVPYGYTF.